These T cell receptor beta chains were read from a single sample in a study of human T cells and chemical hapten exposure. TCRdb independently ran MiXCR on the RACE reads; one entry per CDR3 protein. Of about 380,000 distinct CDR3 sequences listed, roughly 5% are singletons. Sample: whole blood, taken in connection with sensitization to the hapten diphenylcyclopropenone (DPC). The receptors stem from a woman aged 45-65 years with alopecia areata. Some clones in this sample may be carry-over from other donors' samples. Each CDR3 is given with its conserved first and last residue. A D gene is named only where the DNA matches it firmly. The listing skips clone size in some rows; elsewhere it reads once, few, many or a size class.

CASRGTRAGELFF,TGTGCCAGCAGAGGGACGCGGGCCGGGGAGCTGTTTTTT,.,.,TRBJ2-2,TRBV5-6
CASSFWEDGTEAFF,TGCGCCAGCAGCTTTTGGGAGGACGGCACTGAAGCTTTCTTT,many,.,TRBJ1-1,TRBV5-1
CAISESGQGAYEQYF,TGTGCCATCAGTGAGTCGGGACAGGGGGCCTACGAGCAGTACTTC,many,TRBD1,TRBJ2-7,TRBV10-3
CASSGSSFNEKLFF,TGTGCCAGCAGTGGGTCTTCTTTTAATGAAAAACTGTTTTTT,many,.,TRBJ1-4,TRBV25-1
CASSVGTGLNQPQHF,TGTGCCAGCAGCGTAGGGACAGGGCTTAATCAGCCCCAGCATTTT,many,TRBD1,TRBJ1-5,TRBV9
CASSLGTGGYLNTEAFF,TGTGCCAGCAGTTTAGGGACAGGGGGGTACTTGAACACTGAAGCTTTCTTT,many,TRBD1,TRBJ1-1,TRBV12-3/TRBV12-4
CASSYAREGLLYF,TGTGCCAGCAGTTACGCGCGGGAGGGCCTATTGTACTTC,few,TRBD2,TRBJ2-7,TRBV6-2/TRBV6-3
CASSLGQGVREQFF,TGTGCCAGCAGTTTAGGACAGGGGGTTCGGGAGCAGTTCTTC,many,TRBD1,TRBJ2-1,TRBV12-3/TRBV12-4
CASSPQGAHQPQHF,TGTGCCAGCAGCCCGCAGGGGGCTCATCAGCCCCAGCATTTT,many,TRBD1,TRBJ1-5,TRBV6-5
CASKVPDQNIQYF,TGCGCCAGCAAAGTCCCCGACCAAAACATTCAGTACTTC,many,.,TRBJ2-4,TRBV5-1
CASSYPDKYEQYF,TGTGCCAGCAGTTACCCCGACAAGTACGAGCAGTACTTC,many,.,TRBJ2-7,TRBV6-6
CASSQALGADQYF,TGCGCCAGCAGCCAAGCATTAGGAGCGGACCAGTACTTC,many,.,TRBJ2-5,TRBV4-1
CSARRGLGRRDTQYF,TGCAGTGCCCGTAGGGGACTAGGACGGAGAGATACGCAGTATTTT,.,TRBD2,TRBJ2-3,TRBV20-1
CSARTPGGYTF,TGCAGCGCTAGGACCCCTGGGGGCTACACCTTC,.,.,TRBJ1-2,TRBV29-1
CASSLGRGTGNQPQHF,TGTGCCAGCAGCTTGGGGCGGGGCACGGGCAATCAGCCCCAGCATTTT,many,.,TRBJ1-5,TRBV5-6
CSVDSRGLGTEAFF,TGCAGCGTTGACTCCAGGGGGCTGGGGACTGAAGCTTTCTTT,.,TRBD1,TRBJ1-1,TRBV29-1
CASSFHPGLAGVREQFF,TGTGCCAGCAGTTTCCACCCGGGACTAGCGGGAGTTCGGGAGCAGTTCTTC,many,TRBD2,TRBJ2-1,TRBV6-2/TRBV6-3
CASSLTGYNSPLHF,TGTGCCAGCAGTTTGACAGGATATAATTCACCCCTCCACTTT,few,.,TRBJ1-6,TRBV5-4
CAITETGERTEAFF,TGTGCCATCACCGAGACAGGGGAGAGGACTGAAGCTTTCTTT,many,TRBD1,TRBJ1-1,TRBV10-3
CASNSDSIIANTGELFF,TGTGCCAGCAATTCGGACAGCATAATAGCGAACACCGGGGAGCTGTTTTTT,many,.,TRBJ2-2,TRBV12-3/TRBV12-4
CASSTQRAQETQYF,TGTGCCAGCAGCACCCAGCGGGCCCAAGAGACCCAGTACTTC,.,.,TRBJ2-5,TRBV13
CASSLAGSEQFF,TGTGCCAGCAGTCTAGCGGGCAGCGAGCAGTTCTTC,many,TRBD2,TRBJ2-1,TRBV28
CSATRNLYEQYF,TGCAGTGCGACTAGAAACCTGTACGAGCAGTACTTC,many,.,TRBJ2-7,TRBV20-1
CASSESSRPNTEAFF,TGTGCCAGCAGTGAATCTTCGCGCCCGAACACTGAAGCTTTCTTT,many,.,TRBJ1-1,TRBV25-1
CATQGGGGNQPQHF,TGTGCCACCCAGGGCGGGGGAGGCAATCAGCCCCAGCATTTT,.,.,TRBJ1-5,TRBV15
CSRQGGTEAFF,TGCAGTCGACAGGGAGGGACTGAAGCTTTCTTT,.,TRBD1,TRBJ1-1,TRBV20-1
CSVASSNQPQHF,TGCAGCGTTGCCAGTAGCAATCAGCCCCAGCATTTT,many,.,TRBJ1-5,TRBV29-1
CASSLAQMSTDTQYF,TGTGCCTCGTCGCTAGCGCAGATGAGCACAGATACGCAGTATTTT,.,.,TRBJ2-3,TRBV30
CASSFRTGAPLYGYTF,TGTGCCAGCAGCTTCCGGACAGGGGCGCCTCTCTATGGCTACACCTTC,.,TRBD1,TRBJ1-2,TRBV5-5
CAISDPTDRGHYEQYF,TGTGCCATCAGTGACCCCACGGACAGGGGGCATTACGAGCAGTACTTC,many,TRBD1,TRBJ2-7,TRBV10-3
CASSSLVAAGGNEQFF,TGTGCCAGCAGTTCCCTGGTAGCCGCAGGGGGAAATGAGCAGTTCTTC,.,TRBD1,TRBJ2-1,TRBV6-2/TRBV6-3
CASSQGGSSYNEQFF,TGTGCCAGCAGCCAAGGGGGGAGCTCCTACAATGAGCAGTTCTTC,many,.,TRBJ2-1,TRBV3-1
CAWSGEPGPPYLYGYTF,TGTGCCTGGAGCGGGGAGCCAGGCCCTCCATACCTTTATGGCTACACCTTC,.,.,TRBJ1-2,TRBV30
CASSLGWGASGYTF,TGTGCCAGCAGTTTGGGATGGGGGGCCTCTGGCTACACCTTC,few,.,TRBJ1-2,TRBV28
CASSFVLDTQYF,TGTGCCAGCAGTTTTGTTCTAGATACGCAGTATTTT,many,.,TRBJ2-3,TRBV28
CSVDSRSGTEAFF,TGCAGCGTTGATTCCAGAAGTGGCACTGAAGCTTTCTTT,many,.,TRBJ1-1,TRBV29-1
CASSVTSGRAREQYF,TGTGCCAGCAGTGTGACTAGCGGGAGGGCCAGGGAGCAGTACTTC,few,TRBD2,TRBJ2-7,TRBV28
CASSLWRPLGNEQFF,TGTGCCAGCAGCTTGTGGAGGCCCCTAGGGAATGAGCAGTTCTTC,.,.,TRBJ2-1,TRBV5-6
CASSLGVHRGPNQPQHF,TGTGCCAGCAGCTTAGGGGTCCACAGGGGACCGAATCAGCCCCAGCATTTT,few,TRBD1,TRBJ1-5,TRBV7-2
CASPGTDSYNEQFF,TGTGCCAGCCCAGGGACAGACTCCTACAATGAGCAGTTCTTC,.,TRBD1,TRBJ2-1,TRBV2
CASSENPGGYEQYF,TGTGCCAGCAGTGAAAACCCAGGGGGTTACGAGCAGTACTTC,.,TRBD1,TRBJ2-7,TRBV6-1
CASSLGLAAEQYF,TGTGCCAGCAGCTTGGGACTAGCGGCGGAGCAGTACTTC,few,TRBD2,TRBJ2-7,TRBV5-6
CASSGRDSRDEQYF,TGTGCCAGCAGCGGTCGGGACTCGCGCGACGAGCAGTACTTC,many,.,TRBJ2-7,TRBV7-9
CASSLGPRGRAGEQYF,TGTGCCAGCAGTTTGGGGCCCCGCGGGAGGGCCGGAGAGCAGTACTTC,few,TRBD2,TRBJ2-7,TRBV12-3/TRBV12-4
CASSDKKASQPQHF,TGTGCCAGCAGTGATAAAAAAGCAAGTCAGCCCCAGCATTTT,.,.,TRBJ1-5,TRBV2
CASSKTQTGQTEAFF,TGCGCCAGCAGCAAGACCCAGACAGGGCAGACTGAAGCTTTCTTT,.,TRBD1,TRBJ1-1,TRBV5-1
CASSLSGAHTEAFF,TGTGCCAGCAGTTTATCAGGGGCACACACTGAAGCTTTCTTT,.,.,TRBJ1-1,TRBV12-3/TRBV12-4
CASNPGRSRTEAFF,TGTGCCAGCAACCCGGGACGCTCTAGGACTGAAGCTTTCTTT,few,.,TRBJ1-1,TRBV2
CSAWFVRGRTEAFF,TGCAGCGCATGGTTTGTCAGGGGAAGGACTGAAGCTTTCTTT,many,.,TRBJ1-1,TRBV29-1
CASSYGAVGTGELFF,TGTGCCAGCAGTTATGGGGCAGTAGGCACCGGGGAGCTGTTTTTT,many,.,TRBJ2-2,TRBV6-5
CASSVPTSGSSYEQYF,TGTGCCAGCAGTGTCCCGACTAGCGGGAGCTCCTACGAGCAGTACTTC,.,TRBD2,TRBJ2-7,TRBV28
CASSTGRSDEQYF,TGTGCCAGCAGCACGGGACGTTCCGACGAGCAGTACTTC,.,.,TRBJ2-7,TRBV5-4
CASSHFSGSKAGELFF,TGTGCCAGCAGCCACTTTAGCGGGAGTAAGGCCGGGGAGCTGTTTTTT,.,TRBD2,TRBJ2-2,TRBV7-2
CSAPGPQEQETQYF,TGCAGCGCCCCGGGACCTCAAGAGCAAGAGACCCAGTACTTC,.,.,TRBJ2-5,TRBV29-1
CASTTGQGDQPQHF,TGTGCCAGCACCACGGGGCAGGGGGACCAGCCCCAGCATTTT,many,TRBD1,TRBJ1-5,TRBV6-2/TRBV6-3